The clone carrying this T cell receptor beta chain was recorded a few times. TCRdb called the reads again in MiXCR, with one record for every CDR3 protein. This table has about 97,000 distinct CDR3 sequences, 31% appearing once. These data belong to a study of type 1 regulatory T cells. Whole-study context: An in vitro protocol generated T-allo10, a Tr1-enriched, alloantigen-specific CD4 T cell product.

V was shortened by 0 bases and J by 6 bases, with 16 bases between the two germline ends. CDR1 and CDR2 (germline): LNHNV, YYDKDF (reference sequence). The CDR3 contains 16 residues. The V call is TRBV15, the J call TRBJ2-3; D may be TRBD2 (6 bases). The sequence was collected from a human donor in good health. Input material: CD4+ T cells, either the whole sample or a sorted fraction (not recorded which). Here the CDR3 DNA reads TGTGCCACCAGCAGAGATCCTGGAAGAGCGGGCGATACGCAGTATTTT. Translating it yields CATSRDPGRAGDTQYF.